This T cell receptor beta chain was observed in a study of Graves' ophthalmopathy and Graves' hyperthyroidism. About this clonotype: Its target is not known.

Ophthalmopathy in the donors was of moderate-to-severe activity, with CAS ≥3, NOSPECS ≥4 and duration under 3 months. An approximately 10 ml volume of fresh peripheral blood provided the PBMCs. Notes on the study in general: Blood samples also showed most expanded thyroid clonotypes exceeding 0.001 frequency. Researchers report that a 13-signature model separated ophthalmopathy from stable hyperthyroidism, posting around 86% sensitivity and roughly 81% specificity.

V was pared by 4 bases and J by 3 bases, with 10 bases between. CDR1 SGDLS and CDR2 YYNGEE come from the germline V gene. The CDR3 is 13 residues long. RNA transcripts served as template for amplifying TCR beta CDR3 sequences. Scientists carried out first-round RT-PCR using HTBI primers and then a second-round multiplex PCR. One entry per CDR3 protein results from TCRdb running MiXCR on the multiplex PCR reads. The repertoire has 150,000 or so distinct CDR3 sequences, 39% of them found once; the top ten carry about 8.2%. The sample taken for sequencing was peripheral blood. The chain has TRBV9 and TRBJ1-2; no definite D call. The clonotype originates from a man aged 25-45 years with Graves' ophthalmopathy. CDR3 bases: TGTGCCAGCAGCACGTCCGGGGACTATGGCTACACCTTC. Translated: CASSTSGDYGYTF.